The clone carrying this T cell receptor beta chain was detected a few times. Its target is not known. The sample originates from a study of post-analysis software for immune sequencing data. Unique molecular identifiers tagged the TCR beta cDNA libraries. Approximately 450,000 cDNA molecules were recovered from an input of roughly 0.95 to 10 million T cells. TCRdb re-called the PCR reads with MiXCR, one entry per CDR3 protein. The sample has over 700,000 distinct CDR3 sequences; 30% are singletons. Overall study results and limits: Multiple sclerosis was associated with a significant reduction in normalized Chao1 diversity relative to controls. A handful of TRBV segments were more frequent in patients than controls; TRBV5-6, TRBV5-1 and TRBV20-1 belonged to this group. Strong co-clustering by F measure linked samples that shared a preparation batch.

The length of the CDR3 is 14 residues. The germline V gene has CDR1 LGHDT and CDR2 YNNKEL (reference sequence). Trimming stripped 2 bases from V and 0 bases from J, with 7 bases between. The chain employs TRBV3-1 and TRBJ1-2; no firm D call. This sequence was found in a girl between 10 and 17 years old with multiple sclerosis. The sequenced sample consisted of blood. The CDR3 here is CASSQSGTNYGYTF. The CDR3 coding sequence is TGTGCCAGCAGCCAAAGCGGAACTAACTATGGCTACACCTTC.